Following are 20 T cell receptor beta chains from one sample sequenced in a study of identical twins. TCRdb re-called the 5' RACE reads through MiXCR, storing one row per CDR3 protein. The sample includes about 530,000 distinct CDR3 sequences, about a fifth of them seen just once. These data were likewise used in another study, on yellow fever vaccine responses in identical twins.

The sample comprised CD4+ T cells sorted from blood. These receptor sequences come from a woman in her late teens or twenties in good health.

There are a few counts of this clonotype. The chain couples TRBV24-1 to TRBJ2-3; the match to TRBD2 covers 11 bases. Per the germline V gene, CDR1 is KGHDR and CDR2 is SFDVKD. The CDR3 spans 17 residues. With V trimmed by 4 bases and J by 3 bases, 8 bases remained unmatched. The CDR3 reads CATSESSSGGLTDTQYF. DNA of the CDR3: TGTGCCACCAGTGAATCGTCTAGCGGGGGGCTGACAGATACGCAGTATTTT.

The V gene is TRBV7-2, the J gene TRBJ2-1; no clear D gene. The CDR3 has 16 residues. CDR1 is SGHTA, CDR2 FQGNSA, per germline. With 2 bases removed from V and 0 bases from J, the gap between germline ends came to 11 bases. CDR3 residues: CASSLWSESSYNEQFF. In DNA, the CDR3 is TGTGCCAGCAGCTTATGGTCTGAGAGCTCCTACAATGAGCAGTTCTTC.

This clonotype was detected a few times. In nucleotides, the CDR3 is TGTGCCAGCAGTCTCTTTTCAGGGAGTATGAATGAGCAGTTCTTC. The encoded protein is CASSLFSGSMNEQFF. J is TRBJ2-1 and V is TRBV12-3 or TRBV12-4; D is tentatively TRBD1 or TRBD2 (5 bases each). Trimming left V 5 bases short and J 7 bases short, with 18 bases between. CDR3 size: 15 residues.

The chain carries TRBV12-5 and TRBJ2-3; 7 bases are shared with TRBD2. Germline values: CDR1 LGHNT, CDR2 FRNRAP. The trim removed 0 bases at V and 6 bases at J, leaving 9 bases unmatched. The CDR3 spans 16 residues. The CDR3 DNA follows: TGTGCTAGTGGTTTGGTAGTTGTTAGCGGGCCGGATACGCAGTATTTT. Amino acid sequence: CASGLVVVSGPDTQYF.

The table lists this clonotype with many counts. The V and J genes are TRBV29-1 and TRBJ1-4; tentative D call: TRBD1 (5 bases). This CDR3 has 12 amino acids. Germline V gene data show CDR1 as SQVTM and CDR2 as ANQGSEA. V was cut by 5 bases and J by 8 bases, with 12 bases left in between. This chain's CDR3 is CSVTGVGEKLFF. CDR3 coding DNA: TGCAGCGTTACGGGGGTCGGAGAAAAACTGTTTTTT.

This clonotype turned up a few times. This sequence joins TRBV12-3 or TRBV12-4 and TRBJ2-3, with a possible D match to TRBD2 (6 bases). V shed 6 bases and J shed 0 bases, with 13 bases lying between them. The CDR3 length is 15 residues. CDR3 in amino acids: CASRFLGGSTDTQYF. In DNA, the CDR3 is TGTGCCAGCAGGTTCCTGGGGGGAAGCACAGATACGCAGTATTTT.

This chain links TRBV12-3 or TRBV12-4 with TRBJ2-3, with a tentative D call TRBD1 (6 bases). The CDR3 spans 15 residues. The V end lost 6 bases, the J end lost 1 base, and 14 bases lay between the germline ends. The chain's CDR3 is CASRSRTARTDTQYF. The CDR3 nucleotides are TGTGCCAGCAGATCCCGGACAGCCCGCACAGATACGCAGTATTTT.

CDR3 in DNA: TGTGCCACCAGCACCGGGGTGGGCCGTGAGCAGTTCTTC. Residues: CATSTGVGREQFF. The gene calls are TRBV15 and TRBJ2-1, with a weak D call TRBD2 (5 bases). Trimming removed 4 bases from V and 9 bases from J, with 13 bases in between. CDR1 LNHNV and CDR2 YYDKDF come from the germline V gene (reference sequence). The CDR3 length is 13 residues.

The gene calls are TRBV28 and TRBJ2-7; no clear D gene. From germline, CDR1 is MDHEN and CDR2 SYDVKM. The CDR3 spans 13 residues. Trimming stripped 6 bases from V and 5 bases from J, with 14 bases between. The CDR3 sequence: CASRANNEDEQYV. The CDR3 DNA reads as TGTGCCAGCAGAGCCAACAACGAGGACGAGCAGTACGTC.

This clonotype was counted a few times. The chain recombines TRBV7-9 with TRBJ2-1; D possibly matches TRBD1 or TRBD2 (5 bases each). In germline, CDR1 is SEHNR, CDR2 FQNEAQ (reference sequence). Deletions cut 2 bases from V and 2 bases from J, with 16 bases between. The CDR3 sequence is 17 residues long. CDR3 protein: CASSLNVLGDPYNEQFF. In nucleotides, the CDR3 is TGTGCCAGCAGCTTAAATGTTTTAGGGGACCCCTACAATGAGCAGTTCTTC.

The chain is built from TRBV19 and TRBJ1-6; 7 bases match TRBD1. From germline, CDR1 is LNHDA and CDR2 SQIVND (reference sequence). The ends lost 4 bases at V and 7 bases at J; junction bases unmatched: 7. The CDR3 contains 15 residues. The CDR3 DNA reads TGTGCCAGTAGTACCCCGGACAGGCTAAATTCACCCCTCCACTTT. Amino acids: CASSTPDRLNSPLHF.

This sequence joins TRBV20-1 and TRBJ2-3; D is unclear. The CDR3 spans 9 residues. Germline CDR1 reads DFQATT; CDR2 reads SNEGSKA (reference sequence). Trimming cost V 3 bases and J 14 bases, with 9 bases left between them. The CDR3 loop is CSASSPGYF. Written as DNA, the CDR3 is TGCAGTGCTAGTTCCCCAGGGTATTTT.

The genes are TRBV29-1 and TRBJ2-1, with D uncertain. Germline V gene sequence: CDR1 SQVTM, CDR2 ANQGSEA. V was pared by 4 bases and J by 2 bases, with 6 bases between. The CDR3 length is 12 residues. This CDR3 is CSVGMTYNEQFF. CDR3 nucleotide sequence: TGCAGCGTTGGGATGACCTACAATGAGCAGTTCTTC.

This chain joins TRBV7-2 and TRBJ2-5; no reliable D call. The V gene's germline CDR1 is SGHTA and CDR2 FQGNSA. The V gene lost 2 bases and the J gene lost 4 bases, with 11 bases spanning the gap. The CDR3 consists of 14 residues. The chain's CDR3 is CASSLMSLGETQYF. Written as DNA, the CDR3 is TGTGCCAGCAGCTTAATGAGCCTAGGAGAGACCCAGTACTTC.

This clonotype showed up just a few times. The CDR3: CSAGTGVTEAFF. CDR3 sequence (DNA): TGCAGTGCAGGGACAGGGGTCACTGAAGCTTTCTTT. The chain is built from TRBV20-1 and TRBJ1-1; 10 nucleotides match TRBD1. J gave up 4 bases and V 6 bases, and 2 bases lay outside the gene matches. This CDR3 has 12 amino acids. Germline-derived CDR1 and CDR2 are DFQATT and SNEGSKA (reference sequence).

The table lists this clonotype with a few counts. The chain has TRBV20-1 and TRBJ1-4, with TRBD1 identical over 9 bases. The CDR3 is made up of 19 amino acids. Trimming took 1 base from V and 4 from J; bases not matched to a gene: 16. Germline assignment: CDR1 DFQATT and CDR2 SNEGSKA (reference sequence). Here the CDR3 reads CSARGRDRVRGGVNEKLFF. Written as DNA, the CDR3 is TGCAGTGCTAGAGGTCGGGACAGGGTCCGTGGGGGAGTTAATGAAAAACTGTTTTTT.

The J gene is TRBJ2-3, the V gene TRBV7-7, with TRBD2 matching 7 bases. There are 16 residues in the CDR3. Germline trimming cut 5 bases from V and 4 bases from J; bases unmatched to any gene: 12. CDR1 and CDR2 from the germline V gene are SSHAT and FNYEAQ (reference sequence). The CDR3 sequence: CASSAEVAGAPDTQYF. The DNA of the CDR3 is TGTGCCAGCAGCGCTGAGGTGGCGGGAGCCCCAGATACGCAGTATTTT.

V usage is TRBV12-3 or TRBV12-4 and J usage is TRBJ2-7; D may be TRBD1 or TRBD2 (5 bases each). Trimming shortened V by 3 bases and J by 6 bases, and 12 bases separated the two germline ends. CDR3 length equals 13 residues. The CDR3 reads CASSFGTTSEQYF. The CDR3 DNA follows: TGTGCCAGCAGTTTCGGGACGACAAGCGAGCAGTACTTC.

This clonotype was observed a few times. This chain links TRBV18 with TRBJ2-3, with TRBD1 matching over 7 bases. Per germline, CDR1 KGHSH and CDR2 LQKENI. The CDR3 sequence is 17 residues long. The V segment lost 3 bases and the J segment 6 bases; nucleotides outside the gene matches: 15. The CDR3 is CASSPQGGRPEADTQYF. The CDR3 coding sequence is TGTGCCAGCTCACCCCAAGGGGGCAGACCCGAGGCGGATACGCAGTATTTT.

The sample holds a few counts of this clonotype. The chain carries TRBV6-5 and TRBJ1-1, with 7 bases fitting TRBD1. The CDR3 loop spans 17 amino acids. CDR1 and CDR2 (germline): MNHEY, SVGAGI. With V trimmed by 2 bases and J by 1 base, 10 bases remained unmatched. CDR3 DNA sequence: TGTGCCAGCAGTTACAGGAGACAGGGAGCACCGAACACTGAAGCTTTCTTT. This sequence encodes CASSYRRQGAPNTEAFF.